These 28 T cell receptor beta chains originate from one sample sequenced in a study of T cell responses to AZD1222 COVID-19 vaccine. Clones were read by immunoSEQ multiplex PCR, and TCRdb kept only the in-frame ones, dropping some. Of roughly 140,000 clones in the sample, approximately 90% were seen once. The sequencing here drew on peripheral blood, taken 28 days after the second AZD1222 dose. These receptors all come from an adult who received the AZD1222 COVID-19 vaccine.

This CDR3 reads CASSPGASGDTGELFF. DNA for the CDR3: TGTGCCAGCAGCCCCGGGGCATCGGGGGACACCGGGGAGCTGTTTTTT. The chain employs TRBV7-9 and TRBJ2-2, with D perhaps matching TRBD2 (6 bases). Germline lookup yields CDR1 SEHNR and CDR2 FQNEAQ (reference sequence). The CDR3 loop spans 16 amino acids. Trimming pared 5 bases from V and 3 bases from J, leaving 16 bases between.

The chain is built from TRBV5-1 and TRBJ1-1, with 7 bases identical to TRBD1. Trimming removed 4 bases from V and 7 bases from J; junction bases left unmatched: 7. This CDR3 has 13 amino acids. CDR1 SGHRS and CDR2 YFSETQ come from the germline V gene. This CDR3 reads CASSPGTAYEAFF. In DNA, the CDR3 is TGCGCCAGCAGCCCCGGGACAGCCTATGAAGCTTTCTTT.

This clone occurred once. The chain couples TRBV6-1 to TRBJ1-2, with D possibly matching TRBD1 (5 bases). The germline V gene has CDR1 MNHNS and CDR2 SASEGT. The CDR3 loop spans 15 amino acids. The ends were cut back, 0 bases at V and 2 bases at J, with 10 bases in the middle. The CDR3 region has the DNA TGTGCCAGCAGTGAAGCTGCAGGGATAAACTATGGCTACACCTTC. Its translation: CASSEAAGINYGYTF.

The gene calls are TRBV10-3 and TRBJ2-1; weak D call: TRBD1 (6 bases). Germline values: CDR1 ENHRY, CDR2 SYGVKD. V gave up 0 bases and J gave up 8 bases, with 14 bases separating them. This CDR3 has 15 residues. CDR3 sequence (DNA): TGTGCCATCAGTGAGTCGGGAACAGGGTTCTATGAGCAGTTCTTC. Translated, it gives CAISESGTGFYEQFF.

The genes are TRBV18 and TRBJ2-7; 7 nucleotides line up with TRBD1. J gave up 3 bases and V 6 bases, and 11 bases lay outside the gene matches. Germline CDR1 KGHSH, CDR2 LQKENI. This CDR3 comprises 15 residues. The CDR3 here is CASSPQGVGSYEQYF. In DNA, the CDR3 is TGTGCCAGCTCTCCTCAGGGGGTTGGGAGCTACGAGCAGTACTTC.

This clone has a handful of counts. In DNA form, the CDR3 reads TGTGCCACCAGCAGAGGCGGGGGCAGGGACACAGATACGCAGTATTTT. Translated, it gives CATSRGGGRDTDTQYF. This chain uses TRBV15 with TRBJ2-3, with D tentatively TRBD2 (7 bases). In germline, CDR1 is LNHNV, CDR2 YYDKDF (reference sequence). The CDR3 spans 16 residues. The V end was cut by 1 base, the J end by 2 bases, with 13 bases between.

The rearrangement joins TRBV6-4 to TRBJ1-2; TRBD1 aligns across 7 bases. From germline, CDR1 is MRHNA and CDR2 SNTAGT. The junction had 6 bases not matched to a gene; V was cut back by 5 bases and J by 0 bases. The CDR3 is made up of 15 amino acids. The CDR3 nucleotides read TGTGCCAGCAGTTGGACAGGCCAAGCTAACTATGGCTACACCTTC. It codes for CASSWTGQANYGYTF.

The genes are TRBV18 and TRBJ2-2; 8 positions agree with TRBD1. The CDR3 sequence is 17 residues long. Germline V gives CDR1 KGHSH, CDR2 LQKENI. The J segment lost 4 bases and the V segment lost 3 bases, leaving 10 bases of the junction unmatched. CDR3 amino acids: CASSPATGVLATGELFF. CDR3 sequence (DNA): TGTGCCAGCTCACCGGCGACAGGGGTCTTGGCCACCGGGGAGCTGTTTTTT.

J is TRBJ1-6 and V is TRBV4-1; maybe TRBD1 (6 bases). This CDR3 region has 18 residues. Trimming took off 0 bases at V and 2 bases at J, with 14 bases between the two ends. Germline V gives CDR1 MGHRA, CDR2 YSYEKL. CDR3 loop: CASSQESQGGTYNSPLHF. The CDR3 DNA is TGCGCCAGCAGCCAAGAATCACAAGGGGGTACCTATAATTCACCCCTCCACTTT.

Only one count was recorded for this clone. The CDR3 loop is CASSLNRYNEQFF. In nucleotides, the CDR3 is TGTGCCAGTAGCTTGAACAGGTACAATGAGCAGTTCTTC. The chain links TRBV19 to TRBJ2-1, with a tentative D call TRBD1 (5 bases). V shed 6 bases and J shed 4 bases, with 10 bases lying between them. The CDR3 loop spans 13 amino acids. Germline V gene lookup returns CDR1 LNHDA and CDR2 SQIVND (reference sequence).

The rearrangement joins TRBV5-1 to TRBJ1-2, with D unclear. The CDR3 spans 11 residues. CDR1 and CDR2 from the germline V gene are SGHRS and YFSETQ. V was cut by 3 bases and J by 3 bases, with 3 bases left in between. DNA of the CDR3: TGCGCCAGCAGCTATGACTATGGCTACACCTTC. Encoded protein: CASSYDYGYTF.

The genes are TRBV4-3 and TRBJ2-2, with unresolved D. The CDR3 covers 18 residues. The germline gives CDR1 LGHNA, CDR2 YSLEER. V lost 4 bases, J lost 0 bases, and 18 bases lay in between. CDR3 residues: CASSLRPGGVTNTGELFF. The CDR3, as DNA: TGCGCCAGCAGCCTGAGGCCGGGCGGAGTCACGAACACCGGGGAGCTGTTTTTT.

The rearrangement uses TRBV7-9 and TRBJ1-6, with D perhaps matching TRBD1 (5 bases). Germline CDR1 is SEHNR and CDR2 is FQNEAQ (reference sequence). The CDR3 contains 14 residues. Deletions cut 1 base from V and 7 bases from J, with 8 bases between. The CDR3 sequence: CASSLVGVNSPLHF. The CDR3 DNA sequence: TGTGCCAGCAGCTTAGTGGGGGTGAATTCACCCCTCCACTTT.

This sequence joins TRBV5-1 and TRBJ2-2; possibly TRBD1 for D (6 bases). Per germline, CDR1 SGHRS and CDR2 YFSETQ. The CDR3 length is 16 residues. The ends were cut back, 1 base at V and 6 bases at J, with 16 bases in the middle. Here the CDR3 reads CASSLSPGTRAGELFF. The CDR3 bases are TGCGCCAGCAGCTTGAGTCCCGGGACAAGGGCCGGGGAGCTGTTTTTT.

The J gene is TRBJ1-2, the V gene TRBV29-1; 7 bases are a match to TRBD1. This CDR3 has 13 amino acids. Trimming at V came to 4 bases and at J to 5 bases, leaving 7 bases not matched to a gene. Germline-derived CDR1 and CDR2 are SQVTM and ANQGSEA. CDR3 loop: CSVGSRDRYGYTF. The CDR3 bases are TGCAGCGTTGGGAGCCGGGACAGATATGGCTACACCTTC.

The chain is built from TRBV3-1 (or the pseudogene TRBV3-2) and TRBJ2-7; possibly TRBD1 or TRBD2 for D (7 bases each). The germline CDR1 and CDR2 sequences are LGHDT and YNNKEL (reference sequence). V lost 4 bases and J lost 3, with 13 bases in between. The CDR3 runs to 14 residues. The CDR3 DNA is TGTGCCAGCAGCCCTGGCAGGGGGGGCTACGAGCAGTACGTC. Translation: CASSPGRGGYEQYV.

The gene calls are TRBV5-4 and TRBJ2-1, with 9 nucleotides matching TRBD2. CDR1 is SGHNT, CDR2 YYREEE, per germline (reference sequence). V was pared by 4 bases and J by 0 bases, with 5 bases of the junction left unmatched. The CDR3 has 16 amino acids. The CDR3 sequence: CASSPAGGSSYNEQFF. The CDR3 DNA reads TGTGCCAGCAGCCCCGCGGGGGGGAGCTCCTACAATGAGCAGTTCTTC. The full variable domain, its missing parts supplied by reference TRBV5-4 and TRBJ2-1, is ETGVTQSPTHLIKTRGQQVTLRCSSQSGHNTVSWYQQALGQGPQFIFQYYREEENGRGNFPPRFSGLQFPNYSSELNVNALELDDSALYLCASSPAGGSSYNEQFFGPGTRLTVL.

V is TRBV10-2 and J is TRBJ1-1; D is unresolved. There are 14 residues in the CDR3. Trimming removed 0 bases at V and 4 bases at J, with 9 bases between. Per germline, CDR1 WSHSY and CDR2 SAAADI. As DNA, the CDR3 is TGCGCCAGCAGTGAGTCGTTAGGGATCACTGAAGCTTTCTTT. As protein: CASSESLGITEAFF.

The rearrangement uses TRBV18 and TRBJ1-1; D possibly corresponds to TRBD1 (5 bases). Germline values: CDR1 KGHSH, CDR2 LQKENI. Trimming shortened V by 4 bases and J by 6 bases, and 21 bases separated the two germline ends. The CDR3 loop spans 16 amino acids. Here the CDR3 DNA reads TGTGCCAGCTCACTCTCGACAGAGAACCTTGGCCCTGAAGCTTTCTTT. Amino acids: CASSLSTENLGPEAFF.

The V gene is TRBV30, the J gene TRBJ1-1; D gene uncertain. The germline V and J ends were trimmed by 2 bases and 3 bases, with 10 bases remaining between them. Germline V gene sequence: CDR1 GTSNPN, CDR2 SVGIG (reference sequence). The CDR3 extends over 13 amino acids. Here the CDR3 DNA reads TGTGCCTGGAGTCTACAGAGGCACACTGAAGCTTTCTTT. Its protein is CAWSLQRHTEAFF.

This clone came up once. This chain joins TRBV7-8 and TRBJ1-6; D ambiguous. Germline CDR1 and CDR2: SGHVS and FQNEAQ. V lost 1 base, J lost 3 bases, and 10 bases lay in between. CDR3 size: 16 residues. CDR3 nucleotide sequence: TGTGCCAGCAGCTTAGGGACCCTTAGCTATAATTCACCCCTCCACTTT. Its translation is CASSLGTLSYNSPLHF.

The chain carries TRBV6-5 and TRBJ1-5; a weak D match, TRBD1 (5 bases). Trimming shortened V by 5 bases and J by 5 bases, and 10 bases separated the two germline ends. Germline lookup yields CDR1 MNHEY and CDR2 SVGAGI. The CDR3 runs to 13 residues. This CDR3 is CASSNLGDQPQHF. The CDR3 DNA reads as TGTGCCAGCAGTAACCTAGGGGATCAGCCCCAGCATTTT.

The chain has TRBV5-4 and TRBJ2-1; D may be TRBD1 or TRBD2 (7 bases each). Trimming removed 4 bases at V and 1 base at J, with 15 bases between. CDR1 is SGHNT and CDR2 is YYREEE in the germline V gene (reference sequence). There are 16 residues in the CDR3. CDR3 protein: CASSAQGGSSYNEQFF. DNA of the CDR3: TGTGCCAGCAGCGCCCAGGGGGGGAGTTCCTACAATGAGCAGTTCTTC.

This clone was seen only once. The chain joins TRBV19 to TRBJ1-6; no firm D call. The CDR3 has 13 amino acids. Germline V gene lookup returns CDR1 LNHDA and CDR2 SQIVND (reference sequence). The V and J ends lost 2 bases and 12 bases respectively, with 11 bases between them. The CDR3 DNA reads as TGTGCCAGTAGTATAATGGGCAGCGAACCCCTCCACTTT. It is translated as CASSIMGSEPLHF.

V usage is TRBV4-1 and J usage is TRBJ1-2; possible D gene TRBD1, 6 bases. CDR1 is MGHRA, CDR2 YSYEKL, per germline. This CDR3 comprises 14 residues. V was pared by 3 bases and J by 3 bases, with 11 bases between. The CDR3 region has the DNA TGCGCCAGCAGCCAGGAGACAGGTGACTATGGCTACACCTTC. This encodes CASSQETGDYGYTF.

J is TRBJ2-1 and V is TRBV5-1, with 8 bases identical to TRBD2. V was pared by 0 bases and J by 4 bases, with 3 bases of the junction left unmatched. The CDR3 is made up of 15 amino acids. Germline V lookup: CDR1 SGHRS, CDR2 YFSETQ. The CDR3, as DNA: TGCGCCAGCAGCTTGGAAACGGGGGGGTACAATGAGCAGTTCTTC. Encoded protein: CASSLETGGYNEQFF.

The chain joins TRBV6-6 to TRBJ2-7; unclear D gene. V lost 6 bases and J 8 bases, leaving 17 bases between the germline ends. The CDR3 spans 13 residues. The germline CDR1 and CDR2 sequences are MNHNY and SVGAGI (reference sequence). CDR3 bases: TGTGCCAGCAGCCCCGACTTGGGCGGCAAGCAGTACTTC. It yields the protein CASSPDLGGKQYF.

This chain uses TRBV28 with TRBJ1-6, with D possibly TRBD1 on 6 matching bases. This CDR3 contains 15 residues. V dropped 3 bases and J dropped 10 bases, with 16 bases sitting between them. The germline gives CDR1 MDHEN, CDR2 SYDVKM. The CDR3 spells CASSLSGRGSSPLHF. The CDR3 region has the DNA TGTGCCAGCAGTTTGAGCGGCAGGGGAAGCTCACCCCTCCACTTT.